This TCR beta chain was captured by sequencing in a study of shared clonotypes between healthy human individuals. Study findings and constraints: Donors were few, which limited the genetic and exposure-history diversity represented. In a handful of donors, about 5% of naive CD4 clonotypes appeared in common.

CD45RO negativity and positive selection for CCR7 defined naive CD8 cells, a population that excluded terminally differentiated effector memory CD45RA+ cells. With respect to this clone: Its target is unknown.

DNA at about 190 ng, tens of thousands of T cell genomes, went into sorted-subset replicate PCRs. Sequenced by immunoSEQ multiplex PCR; TCRdb stores in-frame clones only, minus some. The sample consists of about 2.1 million clones, roughly 95% of them appearing once. This CDR3 is built from 16 residues. The germline V gene encodes CDR1 MDHEN and CDR2 SYDVKM. V was clipped by 3 bases and J by 0 bases, with 12 bases between them. V and J are TRBV28 and TRBJ1-5; a weak D match, TRBD1 (5 bases). The origin of this receptor is a man younger than 35 in good health. Some clones in this sample may be carry-over from other donors' samples. The sample taken for sequencing was naive CD8+ T cells from PBMCs. The CDR3 is CASSLGGVYSNQPQHF. DNA of the CDR3: TGTGCCAGCAGTTTGGGAGGGGTTTATAGCAATCAGCCCCAGCATTTT.